The sample holds a few counts of the clone carrying this T cell receptor (beta chain). Its antigen is still unknown. Primers used in a second PCR of roughly 6 to 12 cycles were a sample-barcoded 5' primer and a J-beta primer mix. Each cDNA molecule carried a tag from a template-switch adaptor that contained 12 random nucleotides. One entry per CDR3 protein, called by TCRdb with MiXCR from the 5' RACE reads. Seen here are around 1,000,000 distinct CDR3 sequences, less than 25% observed once, and the top ten hold less than 0.85%. This entry comes from a study of blood T cells in healthy people across ages. Study results and limitations: Reliance upon unsorted PBMCs precluded definitive naive versus antigen-experienced comparison.

Germline V gene lookup returns CDR1 MNHEY and CDR2 SMNVEV (reference sequence). The CDR3 is 16 residues long. Trimming removed 4 bases from V and 3 bases from J, with 16 bases in between. These data also formed part of another study, on T cells of mothers and their children.

Sequencing was carried out using blood. This receptor was taken from a girl aged 2-9 years in good health. V and J are TRBV27 and TRBJ2-1; TRBD2 is a possible D gene (6 bases). The CDR3 is CASSSYLAEYYNEQFF. Written as DNA, the CDR3 is TGTGCCAGCAGTTCCTATTTAGCGGAGTACTACAATGAGCAGTTCTTC.